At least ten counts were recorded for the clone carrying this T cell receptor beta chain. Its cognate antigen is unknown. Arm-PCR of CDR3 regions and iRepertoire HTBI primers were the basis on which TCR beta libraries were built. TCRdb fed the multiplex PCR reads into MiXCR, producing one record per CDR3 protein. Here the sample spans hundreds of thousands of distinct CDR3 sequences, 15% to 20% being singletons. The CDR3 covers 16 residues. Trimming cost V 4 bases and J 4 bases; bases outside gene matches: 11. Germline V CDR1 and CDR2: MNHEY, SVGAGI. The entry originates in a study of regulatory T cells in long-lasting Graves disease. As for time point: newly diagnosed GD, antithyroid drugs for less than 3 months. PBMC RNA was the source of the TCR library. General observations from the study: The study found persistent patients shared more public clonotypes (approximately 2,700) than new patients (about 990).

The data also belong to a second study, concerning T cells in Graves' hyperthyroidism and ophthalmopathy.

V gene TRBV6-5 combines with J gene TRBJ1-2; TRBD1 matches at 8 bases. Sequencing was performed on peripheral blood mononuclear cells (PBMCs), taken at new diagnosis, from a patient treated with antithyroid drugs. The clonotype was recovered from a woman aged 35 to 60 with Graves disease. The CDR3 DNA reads TGTGCCAGCAGTTTCGCCGGACAGGGATCCATCTATGGCTACACCTTC. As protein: CASSFAGQGSIYGYTF.